This TCR beta chain was profiled in a study of CD8 T cells in ankylosing spondylitis (dated by TCRdb to 2015 to 2018). With regard to the full study: To find TCR variants linked to disease, the study profiled T cell receptor beta repertoires in ankylosing spondylitis patients and healthy donors. The full study cohort comprised 20 to 30 ankylosing spondylitis patients and approximately 100 healthy donors. Peripheral blood samples were taken, and synovial fluid was additionally collected from ankylosing spondylitis patients. The investigation overall reported the following: Some of the motif variants had been reported before in the synovial fluid and blood of reactive arthritis patients, a finding that suggests common disease-initiation mechanisms. Significant enrichment of the disease-linked clones was reported in matched synovial fluid samples from ankylosing spondylitis patients. The disease-linked clones had a CD8+ phenotype and were found at relatively low frequencies in peripheral blood. A TCR beta motif of roughly 8 highly homologous amino acid variants appeared characteristic of blood from ankylosing spondylitis patients.

The germline V gene (reference sequence) supplies CDR1 LNHDA and CDR2 SQIVND. The germline ends are 16 bases apart after V is trimmed by 6 bases and J by 1 base. The CDR3 numbers 16 residues from cysteine through phenylalanine. Kept here is only the CDR3 DNA, which spans 48 bases and is read in frame from base 1. The sample holds a few counts of this clonotype. No antigen is known for it. Per-base qualities were not stored, and no clone one base away is much larger. Sequencing was carried out with an Illumina HiSeq 2500. TCR beta libraries were prepared by quantitative 5'-RACE with molecular barcodes. On the study's bioinformatics: To identify disease-linked TCR variants, a new computational method was used, one built on a probabilistic model of VDJ rearrangement. TCRdb's own reprocessing of the public reads used fastp at Q25 and MiXCR and kept productive beta chains. Under each unique CDR3 protein, matching rows form one entry showing the most common genes and DNA. Clone size and V and J calls follow TCRdb, not the original study. In all, the sample holds approximately 540,000 distinct CDR3 sequences, and about 12% of those were seen once. The ten largest clonotypes hold 6.8% of the sample.

The sequence was collected from a male donor with ankylosing spondylitis. Recombination linked TRBV19 to TRBJ1-5; TRBD1 is a weak D gene call, 6 bases matching. Material: blood, either unsorted or a sorted T cell fraction (not recorded which). Here the CDR3 is given as CASRRSGTSSNQPQHF. The DNA sequence is as follows: TGTGCCAGTAGACGCTCGGGGACATCGAGCAATCAGCCCCAGCATTTT. With the rest looked up from the reference TRBV19 and TRBJ1-5 genes rather than sequenced, the full variable domain is DGGITQSPKYLFRKEGQNVTLSCEQNLNHDAMYWYRQDPGQGLRLIYYSQIVNDFQKGDIAEGYSVSREKKESFPLTVTSAQKNPTAFYLCASRRSGTSSNQPQHFGDGTRLSIL.